The 21 T cell receptor beta chains given below trace back to one sample, sequenced in a study of T-cell memory formation after mild COVID-19. TCRdb processed the 5' RACE reads anew with MiXCR; each CDR3 protein has one entry. The sample includes 350,000 to 450,000 distinct CDR3 sequences, approximately 15% of them seen just once. Sequenced sample: PBMCs or a T cell subset sorted from them (not recorded which). Receptor source: a man aged 18 to 29 who had mild COVID-19 (a few samples of this study predate the infection). Cell type and time point are not known.

This clonotype was seen only a few times. The chain couples TRBV6-5 to TRBJ2-7; the D is unclear. Per germline, CDR1 MNHEY and CDR2 SVGAGI. CDR3 size: 13 residues. V dropped 1 base and J dropped 3 bases, with 7 bases sitting between them. Here the CDR3 DNA reads TGTGCCAGCAGTTACTTTTCAGGCTACGAGCAGTACTTC. As protein: CASSYFSGYEQYF.

This clonotype was observed a handful of times. V is TRBV7-9 and J is TRBJ1-5; D not resolved. V was cut by 1 base and J by 0 bases, with 7 bases left in between. Germline V gene lookup returns CDR1 SEHNR and CDR2 FQNEAQ (reference sequence). This CDR3 comprises 15 residues. The CDR3 is CASSLDSTSNQPQHF. The CDR3 DNA sequence: TGTGCCAGCAGCTTAGATTCGACTAGCAATCAGCCCCAGCATTTT.

The chain recombines TRBV4-1 with TRBJ2-1, with a possible D match to TRBD2 (5 bases). V gave up 1 base and J gave up 3 bases, with 10 bases separating them. The CDR3 contains 15 residues. CDR1 is MGHRA, CDR2 YSYEKL, per germline. CDR3: CASSQVTGNYNEQFF. The DNA for the CDR3 is TGCGCCAGCAGCCAAGTCACGGGGAACTACAATGAGCAGTTCTTC.

J is TRBJ2-1 and V is TRBV2; D uncertain. CDR3 length equals 15 residues. The germline gives CDR1 SNHLY, CDR2 FYNNEI. V was cut by 3 bases and J by 8 bases, with 17 bases left in between. CDR3 DNA sequence: TGTGCCAGCAGTGATATGCACTACACCTTAGATGAGCAGTTCTTC. This gives the protein CASSDMHYTLDEQFF.

This clonotype has at least ten counts. The V gene is TRBV5-1, the J gene TRBJ2-1; D remains unclear. This CDR3 region has 13 residues. The V end lost 2 bases, the J end lost 3 bases, and 6 bases lay between the germline ends. Germline assignment: CDR1 SGHRS and CDR2 YFSETQ. The CDR3 bases are TGCGCCAGCAGCTTCCGTCTCTACAATGAGCAGTTCTTC. Amino acids: CASSFRLYNEQFF.

The gene calls are TRBV4-2 and TRBJ2-5, with 8 bases matching TRBD2. J was trimmed by 2 bases and V by 1 base; bases with no gene match: 6. Per the germline V gene, CDR1 is LGHNA and CDR2 is YNFKEQ. CDR3 size: 16 residues. In nucleotides, the CDR3 is TGTGCCAGCAGCCAAGTGGGAGCGGGGGAGCAAGAGACCCAGTACTTC. This sequence encodes CASSQVGAGEQETQYF.

This chain connects TRBV7-2 to TRBJ2-3; D gene uncertain. Looked up from germline, CDR1 is SGHTA and CDR2 is FQGNSA. This CDR3 is 15 amino acids long. Trimming shortened V by 5 bases and J by 0 bases, and 12 bases separated the two germline ends. This CDR3 is CASSPIYISTDTQYF. In DNA, the CDR3 is TGTGCCAGCAGCCCAATTTACATTAGCACAGATACGCAGTATTTT.

This rearrangement joins TRBV2 to TRBJ2-7, with D perhaps matching TRBD1 (6 bases). Deletions cut 8 bases from V and 2 bases from J, with 16 bases between. The V gene's germline CDR1 is SNHLY and CDR2 FYNNEI. The length of the CDR3 is 14 residues. The CDR3, as DNA: TGTGCCAGCCGGGCCCGGACAGAGACCTACGAGCAGTACTTC. It codes for CASRARTETYEQYF.

This clonotype was seen only a few times. The chain joins TRBV5-1 to TRBJ2-7; tentative D call: TRBD1 (6 bases). There are 15 residues in the CDR3. CDR1 is SGHRS and CDR2 is YFSETQ in the germline V gene. The V gene lost 0 bases and the J gene lost 7 bases, with 17 bases spanning the gap. The CDR3 DNA sequence: TGCGCCAGCAGCTTGGGTAGGGGGACCCCTCGAGAGCAGTACTTC. Translation gives CASSLGRGTPREQYF.

This clonotype was observed at least ten times. CDR3 in amino acids: CASSPWTGGMYNEQFF. The CDR3 region has the DNA TGTGCCAGCAGTCCCTGGACAGGGGGAATGTACAATGAGCAGTTCTTC. The rearrangement uses TRBV28 and TRBJ2-1; TRBD1 matches at 10 bases. V shed 5 bases, J shed 4 bases, and the junction held 8 bases outside the gene matches. Germline V CDR1 and CDR2: MDHEN, SYDVKM. The CDR3 has 16 residues.

This clonotype was seen repeatedly, ten times or more. The V call is TRBV25-1, the J call TRBJ1-4; the D is unclear. The CDR3 is 16 amino acids. In germline, CDR1 is MGHDK, CDR2 SYGVNS. Trimming left V 4 bases short and J 2 bases short, with 14 bases between. CDR3 loop: CASSGGREGTNEKLFF. The CDR3 bases are TGTGCCAGCAGTGGAGGGAGAGAAGGGACTAATGAAAAACTGTTTTTT.

This clonotype was detected only a few times. The CDR3 DNA sequence: TGCAGCGTCTCCCGGACAGGGGGTGGAAGAAACACCATATATTTT. This sequence encodes CSVSRTGGGRNTIYF. The chain employs TRBV29-1 and TRBJ1-3; 10 bases line up with TRBD1. Germline V lookup: CDR1 SQVTM, CDR2 ANQGSEA. There are 15 residues in the CDR3. Trimming at V came to 6 bases and at J to 5 bases, leaving 10 bases not matched to a gene.

This clonotype appeared a few times. This chain joins TRBV30 and TRBJ2-5; tentatively, D is TRBD1 (5 bases). Germline V gene lookup returns CDR1 GTSNPN and CDR2 SVGIG (reference sequence). The CDR3 has 11 residues. V was cut by 5 bases and J by 1 base, with 5 bases left in between. CDR3 protein: CAWQGQETQYF. The DNA for the CDR3 is TGTGCCTGGCAGGGCCAAGAGACCCAGTACTTC.

There are a few counts of this clonotype. V usage is TRBV21-1 and J usage is TRBJ2-2; TRBD1 is taken as the D call from the table, unchecked against the DNA. TRBV21-1 is marked as a pseudogene. This CDR3 region has 18 residues. The CDR3 bases are TGTGCCAGCAGCAAAGAGGTGGAAGGGGCGCAATCAGCCGGGGAGCTGTTTTTT. This codes for CASSKEVEGAQSAGELFF.

This clonotype was found a few times. V usage is TRBV5-1 and J usage is TRBJ2-1; D is perhaps TRBD1 or TRBD2 (7 bases each). Trimming left V 4 bases short and J 3 bases short, with 14 bases between. CDR1 is SGHRS and CDR2 is YFSETQ in the germline V gene. This CDR3 spans 15 amino acids. This chain's CDR3 is CASSPSGDSYNEQFF. Written as DNA, the CDR3 is TGCGCCAGCAGCCCAAGCGGGGACAGCTACAATGAGCAGTTCTTC.

Many counts were recorded for this clonotype. The gene calls are TRBV6-2 or TRBV6-3 and TRBJ1-6; TRBD1 agrees at 7 bases. This CDR3 spans 14 amino acids. Trimming at V came to 5 bases and at J to 10 bases, leaving 8 bases not matched to a gene. Germline V gene sequence: CDR1 MNHEY, CDR2 SVGEGT. The CDR3 coding sequence is TGTGCCAGCAGTCCGACAGGGAATGAATCACCCCTCCACTTT. It translates to CASSPTGNESPLHF.

This clonotype was recorded a few times. This rearrangement joins TRBV4-1 to TRBJ2-1; D perhaps matches TRBD2 (6 bases). The V gene lost 4 bases and the J gene lost 8 bases, with 12 bases spanning the gap. The CDR3 is 13 amino acids. CDR1 is MGHRA, CDR2 YSYEKL, per germline. This CDR3 reads CASSPRWGDEQFF. In nucleotides, the CDR3 is TGCGCCAGCAGCCCGCGCTGGGGGGATGAGCAGTTCTTC.

The genes are TRBV5-4 and TRBJ2-7, with unresolved D. The V and J ends lost 0 bases and 0 bases respectively, with 13 bases between them. CDR1 and CDR2 from the germline V gene are SGHNT and YYREEE (reference sequence). The CDR3 is 16 amino acids. This CDR3 is CASSLGRVLHSYEQYV. In DNA, the CDR3 is TGTGCCAGCAGCTTGGGTCGGGTGCTTCACTCCTACGAGCAGTACGTC.

In its sample, this clonotype was seen many times. The chain is built from TRBV5-1 and TRBJ1-1, with 10 bases aligning to TRBD1. The CDR3 contains 14 residues. The junction had 6 bases not matched to a gene; V was cut back by 5 bases and J by 5 bases. Germline CDR1 reads SGHRS; CDR2 reads YFSETQ. This chain's CDR3 is CASRADRGLTEAFF. The CDR3 DNA reads as TGCGCCAGCAGAGCTGACAGGGGGCTAACTGAAGCTTTCTTT.

This clonotype was counted ten times or more. The rearrangement links TRBV12-3 or TRBV12-4 to TRBJ2-5, with 13 bases aligning to TRBD2. The CDR3 is 19 amino acids. The trim removed 6 bases at V and 5 bases at J, leaving 18 bases unmatched. CDR3 protein: CASSRKRLAGGEIGETQYF. DNA of the CDR3: TGTGCCAGCAGCCGAAAACGACTAGCGGGGGGCGAGATCGGGGAGACCCAGTACTTC.

With respect to this clonotype: Germline is not matched at one junction end, which may reflect a read error. The chain is built from TRBV12-3 or TRBV12-4 and TRBJ2-1; D is unclear. This CDR3 is built from 13 residues. Here the CDR3 reads CASSLLRTPTRIF. In DNA, the CDR3 is TGTGCCAGCAGTTTACTGAGGACCCCTACGAGAATCTTC.